The 21 T cell receptor beta chains below all came from one sample that was sequenced in a study of T-cell memory formation after mild COVID-19. TCRdb fed the 5' RACE reads into MiXCR, producing one record per CDR3 protein. This table holds more than 350,000 distinct CDR3 sequences, approximately 15% found once. The sample comprised PBMCs or a T cell subset sorted from them (not recorded which). The receptor set was obtained from a man aged 18 to 30 who had mild COVID-19 (a few samples of this study predate the infection). Cell type and time point are not known.

This clonotype was detected only a few times. This sequence joins TRBV6-2 or TRBV6-3 and TRBJ1-4; D call uncertain. The ends were cut back, 10 bases at V and 2 bases at J, with 14 bases in the middle. This CDR3 has 14 residues. Germline V gene data show CDR1 as MNHEY and CDR2 as SVGEGT. The chain's CDR3 is CATRFRATNEKLFF. The CDR3 DNA is TGTGCCACTAGGTTCCGCGCGACTAATGAAAAACTGTTTTTT.

This clonotype was counted only a few times. This CDR3 is CSARTSGGKNIQYF. The CDR3 DNA is TGCAGTGCTAGGACTAGCGGGGGAAAAAACATTCAGTACTTC. The chain is built from TRBV20-1 and TRBJ2-4; TRBD2 agrees at 12 bases. The length of the CDR3 is 14 residues. V lost 3 bases to trimming and J lost 4 bases; unmatched junction nucleotides: 1. Germline V gives CDR1 DFQATT, CDR2 SNEGSKA (reference sequence).

The V call is TRBV19, the J call TRBJ2-5, with 13 bases fitting TRBD2. V was pared by 6 bases and J by 5 bases, with 9 bases of the junction left unmatched. The CDR3 length is 16 residues. Looked up from germline, CDR1 is LNHDA and CDR2 is SQIVND (reference sequence). This chain's CDR3 is CASSSWTSGGRETQYF. The CDR3, as DNA: TGTGCCAGTAGCTCCTGGACTAGCGGGGGCCGGGAGACCCAGTACTTC.

The table lists this clonotype with a few counts. The chain is built from TRBV12-3 or TRBV12-4 and TRBJ1-2, with TRBD1 matching 8 bases. J gave up 5 bases and V 4 bases, and 6 bases lay outside the gene matches. The CDR3 is 14 residues long. The CDR3 reads CASSYTTGVYGYTF. The CDR3 DNA reads TGTGCCAGCAGTTATACGACAGGGGTATATGGCTACACCTTC.

The chain carries TRBV19 and TRBJ2-6; TRBD1 might be the D (5 bases). V was pared by 6 bases and J by 2 bases, with 11 bases between. The CDR3 has 15 amino acids. Germline V lookup: CDR1 LNHDA, CDR2 SQIVND (reference sequence). The CDR3 DNA reads TGTGCCAGTAGGGGTCAGGGTGCTGGGGCCAACGTCCTGACTTTC. Translating it yields CASRGQGAGANVLTF.

The rearrangement links TRBV27 to TRBJ1-1, with D unresolved. Germline lookup yields CDR1 MNHEY and CDR2 SMNVEV (reference sequence). CDR3 size: 14 residues. The ends were cut back, 3 bases at V and 6 bases at J, with 14 bases in the middle. The CDR3: CASSFGVRSAEAFF. The CDR3 coding sequence is TGTGCCAGCAGTTTTGGGGTCAGGTCCGCTGAAGCTTTCTTT.

In its sample, this clonotype was seen a few times. The V and J genes are TRBV6-5 and TRBJ1-1; D is ambiguous. The germline V gene encodes CDR1 MNHEY and CDR2 SVGAGI. The V end lost 0 bases, the J end lost 5 bases, and 10 bases lay between the germline ends. The CDR3 is 14 residues long. The CDR3 spells CASSYSALGTEAFF. CDR3 coding DNA: TGTGCCAGCAGTTACTCGGCATTAGGTACTGAAGCTTTCTTT.

This chain joins TRBV6-2 or TRBV6-3 and TRBJ1-5; 8 nucleotides line up with TRBD1. Looked up from germline, CDR1 is MNHEY and CDR2 is SVGEGT. The CDR3 length is 15 residues. V trimming: 7 bases; J trimming: 4 bases; junction bases outside the gene matches: 9. CDR3 protein: CASTDRTGPNQPQHF. The DNA of the CDR3 is TGTGCCAGCACGGACCGGACAGGGCCGAATCAGCCCCAGCATTTT.

This clonotype was seen more than once but under ten times. The chain carries TRBV15 and TRBJ1-3; D not certain. The CDR3 totals 16 residues. From germline, CDR1 is LNHNV and CDR2 YYDKDF (reference sequence). The V gene lost 5 bases and the J gene lost 0 bases, with 14 bases spanning the gap. The CDR3 is CATSPLAEFSGNTIYF. The DNA for the CDR3 is TGTGCCACCAGCCCTTTGGCGGAGTTCTCTGGAAACACCATATATTTT.

The rearrangement uses TRBV5-1 and TRBJ2-5; no firm D call. CDR3 length: 13 amino acids. Trimming pared 0 bases from V and 5 bases from J, leaving 8 bases between. Germline CDR1 is SGHRS and CDR2 is YFSETQ. CDR3 sequence reads: CASSLVPAETQYF. The CDR3, as DNA: TGCGCCAGCAGCTTGGTCCCAGCGGAGACCCAGTACTTC.

The chain joins TRBV12-3 or TRBV12-4 to TRBJ1-5; weak D call: TRBD1 (6 bases). The CDR3 spans 13 residues. V lost 7 bases and J 7 bases, leaving 14 bases between the germline ends. The CDR3 is CASKFGGVQPQHF. CDR3 DNA sequence: TGTGCCAGCAAATTCGGGGGCGTCCAGCCCCAGCATTTT.

This chain connects TRBV7-9 to TRBJ1-1, with 9 positions matching TRBD1. This CDR3 is 14 amino acids long. Germline V gene data show CDR1 as SEHNR and CDR2 as FQNEAQ (reference sequence). Unmatched junction bases numbered 8, after V lost 5 bases and J lost 7 bases. The CDR3 bases are TGTGCCAGCAGCGTCTCGGGACAGGGTGGTGAAGCTTTCTTT. Residues: CASSVSGQGGEAFF.

This chain uses TRBV29-1 with TRBJ1-1; no definite D call. CDR3 size: 12 residues. V shed 2 bases and J shed 10 bases, with 14 bases lying between them. Germline values: CDR1 SQVTM, CDR2 ANQGSEA. DNA of the CDR3: TGCAGCGTTGAAATGTTCGGGGTCAGAGCTTTCTTT. Its protein is CSVEMFGVRAFF.

The chain has TRBV5-1 and TRBJ2-1, with 7 bases lining up with TRBD1. This CDR3 is 13 amino acids long. V lost 4 bases, J lost 6 bases, and 4 bases stayed unmatched. Looked up from germline, CDR1 is SGHRS and CDR2 is YFSETQ. In DNA, the CDR3 is TGCGCCAGCAGCCTCGGGACAGCCAATGAGCAGTTCTTC. It codes for CASSLGTANEQFF.

The chain uses TRBV20-1 and TRBJ2-1; TRBD2 aligns across 9 bases. CDR3 size: 14 residues. V trimming: 0 bases; J trimming: 6 bases; junction bases outside the gene matches: 3. Germline CDR1 reads DFQATT; CDR2 reads SNEGSKA (reference sequence). The CDR3 DNA follows: TGCAGTGCTAGAGATAAGGGACTAGCCAATGAGCAGTTCTTC. Its translation: CSARDKGLANEQFF.

This chain connects TRBV7-6 to TRBJ1-1; D remains unclear. V was shortened by 2 bases and J by 5 bases, with 12 bases between the two germline ends. Germline V gene data show CDR1 as SGHVS and CDR2 as FNYEAQ. The CDR3 consists of 14 residues. In DNA form, the CDR3 reads TGTGCCAGCAGCTTATCTGGGTTCCGAACTGAAGCTTTCTTT. Protein product: CASSLSGFRTEAFF.

The rearrangement links TRBV12-3 or TRBV12-4 to TRBJ1-2; no clear D gene. Trimming left V 6 bases short and J 8 bases short, with 10 bases between. This CDR3 has 11 amino acids. CDR3 DNA: TGTGCCAGCAGCCCCTGGCCCGGCTACACCTTC. This codes for CASSPWPGYTF.

Worth noting for this clonotype: One end of the junction varies from germline; a read error may be responsible. This sequence joins TRBV7-7 and TRBJ2-2; D is perhaps TRBD2 (5 bases). The CDR3 contains 13 residues. In germline, CDR1 is SSHAT, CDR2 FNYEAQ (reference sequence). This CDR3 is CASSLVFDGEPFF. The CDR3 DNA sequence: TGTGCCAGCAGCTTAGTATTCGACGGGGAGCCGTTTTTT.

The chain is built from TRBV11-3 and TRBJ2-2; 12 nucleotides align to TRBD1. This CDR3 contains 17 residues. Germline lookup yields CDR1 SGHNT and CDR2 YENEEA. The ends lost 5 bases at V and 6 bases at J; junction bases unmatched: 10. The chain's CDR3 is CASSPQTGTGGPGELFF. In nucleotides, the CDR3 is TGTGCCAGCAGCCCCCAGACCGGGACAGGGGGCCCCGGGGAGCTGTTTTTT.

This clonotype was counted many times. The V and J genes are TRBV6-1 and TRBJ2-7; TRBD2 aligns across 13 bases. CDR3 length: 17 residues. Germline CDR1 reads MNHNS; CDR2 reads SASEGT. The trim removed 6 bases at V and 5 bases at J, leaving 13 bases unmatched. The CDR3 loop reads CASRPGLAGALPNEQYF. For the CDR3, the DNA is TGTGCCAGCAGACCAGGACTAGCGGGGGCTCTTCCTAACGAGCAGTACTTC.

V gene TRBV11-2 combines with J gene TRBJ2-2, with D possibly TRBD2 on 5 matching bases. The length of the CDR3 is 24 residues. Deletions cut 5 bases from V and 5 bases from J, with 42 bases between. Germline CDR1 is SGHAT and CDR2 is FQNNGV. Here the CDR3 DNA reads TGTGCCAGCAGCCATTACCGAGACGGCTCATGGGAAAGGAGGCTGCTAATGCGGACCGGGGAGCTGTTTTTT. Translated, it gives CASSHYRDGSWERRLLMRTGELFF.